This T cell receptor (beta chain) was sequenced for a study of cytomegalovirus exposure and HLA in healthy donors. 60 Vbeta and 13 Jbeta primers were used in PCR. Some clones are missing from TCRdb's copy, which holds only in-frame ones; the method was immunoSEQ multiplex PCR. The sample includes 85,000 to 95,000 clones, approximately 7.7% of them seen just once. Germline CDR1 and CDR2: ENHRY and SYGVKD. This CDR3 has 17 amino acids. Unmatched junction bases numbered 10, after V lost 8 bases and J lost 4 bases. The sequencing input was PBMCs. The sequence was collected from a man aged 45-60 years in good health and CMV-seronegative. V is TRBV10-3 and J is TRBJ2-1; 14 bases agree with TRBD2. DNA for the CDR3: TGTGCCATCTCACCGACTAGCGGGGGGGCCAATTACAATGAGCAGTTCTTC. Amino acid sequence: CAISPTSGGANYNEQFF.